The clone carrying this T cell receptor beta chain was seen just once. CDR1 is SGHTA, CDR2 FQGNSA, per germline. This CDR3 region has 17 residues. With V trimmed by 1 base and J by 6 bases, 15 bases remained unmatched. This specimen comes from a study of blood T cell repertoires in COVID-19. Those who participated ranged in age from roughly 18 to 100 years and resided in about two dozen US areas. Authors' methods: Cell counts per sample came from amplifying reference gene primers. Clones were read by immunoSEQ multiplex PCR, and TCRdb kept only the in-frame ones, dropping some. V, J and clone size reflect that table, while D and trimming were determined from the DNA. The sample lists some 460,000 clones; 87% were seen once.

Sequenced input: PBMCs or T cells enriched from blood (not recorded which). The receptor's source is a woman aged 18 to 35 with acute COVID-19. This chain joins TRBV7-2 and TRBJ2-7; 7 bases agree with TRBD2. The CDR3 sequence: CASSLGLKGGSRGEQYF. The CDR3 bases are TGTGCCAGCAGCTTAGGATTAAAGGGCGGGAGTCGGGGCGAGCAGTACTTC.